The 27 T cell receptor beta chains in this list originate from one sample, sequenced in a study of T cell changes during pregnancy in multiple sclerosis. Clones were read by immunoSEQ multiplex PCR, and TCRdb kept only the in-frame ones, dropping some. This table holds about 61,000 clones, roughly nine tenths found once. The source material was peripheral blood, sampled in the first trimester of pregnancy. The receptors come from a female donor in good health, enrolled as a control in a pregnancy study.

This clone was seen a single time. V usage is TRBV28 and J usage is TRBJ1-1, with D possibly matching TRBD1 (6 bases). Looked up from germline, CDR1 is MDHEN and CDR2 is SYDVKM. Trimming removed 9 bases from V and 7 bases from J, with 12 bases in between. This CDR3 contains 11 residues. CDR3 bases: TGTGCCAGTAATCAGGGGAGTGAAGCTTTCTTT. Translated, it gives CASNQGSEAFF.

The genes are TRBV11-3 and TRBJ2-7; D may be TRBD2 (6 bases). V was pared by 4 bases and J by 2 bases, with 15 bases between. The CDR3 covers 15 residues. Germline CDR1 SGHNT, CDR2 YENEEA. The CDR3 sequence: CASSSRAGAAYEQYF. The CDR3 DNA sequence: TGTGCCAGCAGCTCCAGAGCGGGCGCTGCCTACGAGCAGTACTTC. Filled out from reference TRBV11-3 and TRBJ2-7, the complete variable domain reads EAGVVQSPRYKIIEKKQPVAFWCNPISGHNTLYWYLQNLGQGPELLIRYENEEAVDDSQLPKDRFSAERLKGVDSTLKIQPAELGDSAVYLCASSSRAGAAYEQYFGPGTRLTVT.

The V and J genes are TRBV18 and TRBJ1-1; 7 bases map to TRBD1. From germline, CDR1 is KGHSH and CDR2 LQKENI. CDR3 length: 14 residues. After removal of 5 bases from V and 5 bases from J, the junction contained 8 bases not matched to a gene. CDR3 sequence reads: CASSSYRGGTEAFF. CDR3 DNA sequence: TGTGCCAGCTCATCTTACAGGGGTGGAACTGAAGCTTTCTTT.

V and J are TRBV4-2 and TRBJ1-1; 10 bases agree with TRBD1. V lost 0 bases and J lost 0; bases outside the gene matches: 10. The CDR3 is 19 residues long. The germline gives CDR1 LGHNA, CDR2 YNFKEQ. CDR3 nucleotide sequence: TGTGCCAGCAGCCAAGAGGTCCGGGACAGGGGAATCATGAACACTGAAGCTTTCTTT. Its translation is CASSQEVRDRGIMNTEAFF.

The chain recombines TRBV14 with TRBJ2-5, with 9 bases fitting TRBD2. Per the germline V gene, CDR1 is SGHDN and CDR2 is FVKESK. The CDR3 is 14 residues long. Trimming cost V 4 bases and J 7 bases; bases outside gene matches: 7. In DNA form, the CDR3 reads TGTGCCAGCAGCCCCGGGACTAGCAAAGTGACCCAGTACTTC. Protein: CASSPGTSKVTQYF.

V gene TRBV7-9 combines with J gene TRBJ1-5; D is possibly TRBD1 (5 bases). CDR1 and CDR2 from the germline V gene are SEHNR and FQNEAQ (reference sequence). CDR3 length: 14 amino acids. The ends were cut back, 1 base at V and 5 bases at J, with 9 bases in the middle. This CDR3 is CASSLDTGYQPQHF. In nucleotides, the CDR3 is TGTGCCAGCAGCTTAGACACAGGTTATCAGCCCCAGCATTTT.

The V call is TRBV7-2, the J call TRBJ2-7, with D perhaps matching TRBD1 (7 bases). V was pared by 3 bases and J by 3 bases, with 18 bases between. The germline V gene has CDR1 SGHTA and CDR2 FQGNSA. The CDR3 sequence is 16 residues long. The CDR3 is CASSFRAGGTGYEQYF. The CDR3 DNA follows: TGTGCCAGCAGCTTCCGGGCAGGGGGGACGGGCTACGAGCAGTACTTC.

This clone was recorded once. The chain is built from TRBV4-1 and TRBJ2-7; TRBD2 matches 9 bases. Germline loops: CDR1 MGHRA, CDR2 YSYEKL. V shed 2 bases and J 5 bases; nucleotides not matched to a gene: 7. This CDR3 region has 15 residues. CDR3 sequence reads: CASSQTGTSLDEQYF. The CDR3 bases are TGCGCCAGCAGCCAAACAGGGACTAGCCTCGACGAGCAGTACTTC.

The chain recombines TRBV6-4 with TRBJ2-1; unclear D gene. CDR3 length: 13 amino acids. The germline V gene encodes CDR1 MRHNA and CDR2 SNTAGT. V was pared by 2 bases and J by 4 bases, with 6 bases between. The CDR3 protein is CASSDENYNEQFF. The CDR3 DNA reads TGTGCCAGCAGTGACGAGAATTACAATGAGCAGTTCTTC.

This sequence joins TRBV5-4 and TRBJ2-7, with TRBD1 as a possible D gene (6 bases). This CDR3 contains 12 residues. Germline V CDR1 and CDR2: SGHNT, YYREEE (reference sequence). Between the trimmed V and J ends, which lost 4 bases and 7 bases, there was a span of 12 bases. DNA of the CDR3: TGTGCCAGCAGCCATAGTAGGGGGGAGCAGTACTTC. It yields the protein CASSHSRGEQYF.

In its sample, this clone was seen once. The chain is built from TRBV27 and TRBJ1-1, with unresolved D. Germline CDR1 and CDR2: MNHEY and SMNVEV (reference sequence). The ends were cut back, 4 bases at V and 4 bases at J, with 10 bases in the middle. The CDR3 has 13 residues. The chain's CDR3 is CASSWQISTEAFF. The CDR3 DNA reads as TGTGCCAGCAGTTGGCAGATAAGCACTGAAGCTTTCTTT.

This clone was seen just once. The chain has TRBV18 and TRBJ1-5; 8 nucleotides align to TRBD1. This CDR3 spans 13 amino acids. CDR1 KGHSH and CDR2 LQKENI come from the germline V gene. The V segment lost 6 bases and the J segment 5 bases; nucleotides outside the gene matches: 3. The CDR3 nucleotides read TGTGCCAGCTCCCCGACAGGGGATCAGCCCCAGCATTTT. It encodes CASSPTGDQPQHF.

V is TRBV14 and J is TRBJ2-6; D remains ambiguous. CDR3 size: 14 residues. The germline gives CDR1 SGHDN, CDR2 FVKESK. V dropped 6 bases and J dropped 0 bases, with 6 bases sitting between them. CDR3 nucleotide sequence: TGTGCCAGCAGTACAGCCTCTGGGGCCAACGTCCTGACTTTC. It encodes CASSTASGANVLTF.

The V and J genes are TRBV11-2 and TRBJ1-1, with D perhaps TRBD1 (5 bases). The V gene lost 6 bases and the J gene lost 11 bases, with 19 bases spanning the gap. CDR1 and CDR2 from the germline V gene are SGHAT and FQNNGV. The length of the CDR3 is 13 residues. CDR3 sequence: CASRSFSGMGAFF. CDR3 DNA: TGTGCCAGCAGATCATTCTCAGGGATGGGGGCTTTCTTT.

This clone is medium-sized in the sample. The CDR3 region is CASREGALNEQYF. The DNA of the CDR3 is TGTGCCAGCCGGGAGGGGGCTCTGAACGAGCAGTACTTC. The chain joins TRBV5-4 to TRBJ2-7; D is possibly TRBD2 (8 bases). CDR3 length equals 13 residues. V was trimmed by 7 bases and J by 5 bases, leaving 16 bases between them. In germline, CDR1 is SGHNT, CDR2 YYREEE (reference sequence). Full variable domain (remainder filled in from reference TRBV5-4 and TRBJ2-7): ETGVTQSPTHLIKTRGQQVTLRCSSQSGHNTVSWYQQALGQGPQFIFQYYREEENGRGNFPPRFSGLQFPNYSSELNVNALELDDSALYLCASREGALNEQYFGPGTRLTVT.

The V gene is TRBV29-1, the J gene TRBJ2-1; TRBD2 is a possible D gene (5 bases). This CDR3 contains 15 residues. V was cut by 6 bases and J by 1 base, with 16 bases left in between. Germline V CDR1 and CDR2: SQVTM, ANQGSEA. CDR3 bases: TGCAGCGTCCGGGGAGAGTCCAAATCCTACAATGAGCAGTTCTTC. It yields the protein CSVRGESKSYNEQFF.

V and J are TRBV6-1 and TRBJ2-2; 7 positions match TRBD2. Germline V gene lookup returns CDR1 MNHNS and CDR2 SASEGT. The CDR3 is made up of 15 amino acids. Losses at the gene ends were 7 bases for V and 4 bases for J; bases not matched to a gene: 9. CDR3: CASNGRGRGTGELFF. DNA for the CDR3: TGTGCCAGCAATGGGAGGGGACGGGGCACCGGGGAGCTGTTTTTT.

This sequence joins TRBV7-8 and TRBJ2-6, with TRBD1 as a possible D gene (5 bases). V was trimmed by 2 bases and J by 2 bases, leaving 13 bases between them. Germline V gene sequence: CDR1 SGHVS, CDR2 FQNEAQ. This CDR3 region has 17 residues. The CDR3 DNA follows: TGTGCCAGCAGCTTATACAGGAGCGTCGCTGGGGCCAACGTCCTGACTTTC. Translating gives CASSLYRSVAGANVLTF.

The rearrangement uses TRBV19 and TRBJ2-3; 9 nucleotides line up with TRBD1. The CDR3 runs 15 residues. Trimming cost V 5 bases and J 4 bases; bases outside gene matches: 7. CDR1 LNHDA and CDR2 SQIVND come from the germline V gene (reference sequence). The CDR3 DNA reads TGTGCCAGTAGTGACAGGGGGGGAGTCCCAGATACGCAGTATTTT. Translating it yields CASSDRGGVPDTQYF.

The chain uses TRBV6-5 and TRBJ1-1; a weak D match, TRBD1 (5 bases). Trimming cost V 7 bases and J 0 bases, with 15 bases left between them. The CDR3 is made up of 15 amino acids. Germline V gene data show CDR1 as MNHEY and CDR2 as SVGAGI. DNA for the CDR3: TGTGCCAGCATCGGAGGGGTTGGAGTGAACACTGAAGCTTTCTTT. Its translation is CASIGGVGVNTEAFF.

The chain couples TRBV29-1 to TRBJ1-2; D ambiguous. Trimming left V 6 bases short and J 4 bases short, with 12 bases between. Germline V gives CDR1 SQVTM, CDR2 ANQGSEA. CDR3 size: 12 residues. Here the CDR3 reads CSVREGPYGYTF. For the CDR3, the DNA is TGCAGCGTCCGCGAGGGTCCCTATGGCTACACCTTC. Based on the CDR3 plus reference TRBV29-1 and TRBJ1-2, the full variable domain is SAVISQKPSRDICQRGTSLTIQCQVDSQVTMMFWYRQQPGQSLTLIATANQGSEATYESGFVIDKFPISRPNLTFSTLTVSNMSPEDSSIYLCSVREGPYGYTFGSGTRLTVV.

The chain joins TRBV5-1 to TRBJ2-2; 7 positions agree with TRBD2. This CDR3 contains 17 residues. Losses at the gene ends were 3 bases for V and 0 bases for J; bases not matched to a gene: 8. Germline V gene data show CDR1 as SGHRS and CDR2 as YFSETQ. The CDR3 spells CASSSRLTSANTGELFF. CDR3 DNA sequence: TGCGCCAGCAGCTCAAGGTTAACTAGCGCGAACACCGGGGAGCTGTTTTTT.

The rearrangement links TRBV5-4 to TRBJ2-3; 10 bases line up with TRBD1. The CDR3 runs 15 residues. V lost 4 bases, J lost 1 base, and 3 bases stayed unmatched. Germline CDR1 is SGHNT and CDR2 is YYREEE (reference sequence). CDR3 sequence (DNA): TGTGCCAGCAGCACCGGACAGGGGGGCACAGATACGCAGTATTTT. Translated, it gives CASSTGQGGTDTQYF.

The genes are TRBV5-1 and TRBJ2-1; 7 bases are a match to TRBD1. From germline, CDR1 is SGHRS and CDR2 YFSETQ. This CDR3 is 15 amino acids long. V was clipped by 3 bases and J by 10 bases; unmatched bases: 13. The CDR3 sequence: CASSSLTDREREQFF. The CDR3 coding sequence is TGCGCCAGCAGCTCCCTGACCGACAGGGAACGCGAGCAGTTCTTC.

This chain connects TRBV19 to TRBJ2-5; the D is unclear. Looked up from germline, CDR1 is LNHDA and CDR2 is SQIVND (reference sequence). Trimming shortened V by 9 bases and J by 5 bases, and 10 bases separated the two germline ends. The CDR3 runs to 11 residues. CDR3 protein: CASRYMETQYF. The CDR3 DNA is TGTGCCAGCCGCTATATGGAGACCCAGTACTTC. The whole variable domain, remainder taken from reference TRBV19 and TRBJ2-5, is DGGITQSPKYLFRKEGQNVTLSCEQNLNHDAMYWYRQDPGQGLRLIYYSQIVNDFQKGDIAEGYSVSREKKESFPLTVTSAQKNPTAFYLCASRYMETQYFGPGTRLLVL.

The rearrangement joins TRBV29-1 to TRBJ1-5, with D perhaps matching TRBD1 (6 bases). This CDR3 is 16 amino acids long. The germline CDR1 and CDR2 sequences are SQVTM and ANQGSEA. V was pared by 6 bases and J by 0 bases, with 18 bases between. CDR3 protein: CSVAPRAGDSNQPQHF. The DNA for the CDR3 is TGCAGCGTCGCCCCGCGGGCAGGGGATAGCAATCAGCCCCAGCATTTT.

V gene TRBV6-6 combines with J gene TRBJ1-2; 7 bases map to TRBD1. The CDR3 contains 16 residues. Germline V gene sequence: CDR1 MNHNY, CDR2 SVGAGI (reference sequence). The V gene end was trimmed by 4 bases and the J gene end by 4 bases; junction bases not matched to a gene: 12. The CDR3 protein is CASSSRPPTGSYGYTF. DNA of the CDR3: TGTGCCAGCAGTTCGCGGCCGCCGACAGGGAGCTATGGCTACACCTTC.